This is a list of T cell receptor beta chains from one sample in a study of Ad26.COV2.S vaccination and SARS-CoV-2 variants. The data were produced by immunoSEQ multiplex PCR, yet TCRdb's version contains in-frame clones alone and is incomplete. The data contain around 450,000 clones, about nine tenths of them singletons. The material sequenced was peripheral blood, taken in a trial of Ad26.COV2.S vaccine versus placebo. The receptor source for this set is a person aged 18-60 years who received the Ad26.COV2.S COVID-19 vaccine or a placebo. Each CDR3 is given with its conserved first and last residue. A D gene is named only where the DNA matches it firmly. Where a row states a size, it is once, few, many or the class of an expanded clone; other rows omit it.

>TRBV28|-|15|-|TRBJ1-1
TGTGCCAGCAGTTCCGTACGGCCCATGAACACTGAAGCTTTCTTT
CASSSVRPMNTEAFF
>TRBV28|once|14|TRBD2|TRBJ2-1
TGTGCCAGCAGTTCCTACCACACTACTAGCGGGACGTTCTTC
CASSSYHTTSGTFF
>TRBV7-9|-|15|-|TRBJ2-1
TGTGCCAGCAGCTCTGGGAAGGGCCCCTACAATGAGCAGTTCTTC
CASSSGKGPYNEQFF
>TRBV27|-|16|TRBD2|TRBJ2-5
TGTGCCAGCAGTCCATGGACTAGCCCACGCCAAGAGACCCAGTACTTC
CASSPWTSPRQETQYF
>TRBV9|-|12|-|TRBJ2-1
TGTGCCAGCAGCGTAGGCGAGACTGAGCAGTTCTTC
CASSVGETEQFF
>TRBV10-3|-|12|TRBD1|TRBJ2-1
TGTGCCATCAGTGAGGACAGGGATGAGCAGTTCTTC
CAISEDRDEQFF
>TRBV5-1|once|15|-|TRBJ2-3
TGCGCCAGCAGCTTGGATGGGGGAGTTGCAGATACGCAGTATTTT
CASSLDGGVADTQYF
>TRBV11-2|-|15|TRBD2|TRBJ2-3
TGTGCCAGCAGCTTATGGACTAGCGGGATGGATACGCAGTATTTT
CASSLWTSGMDTQYF
>TRBV9|-|15|TRBD1|TRBJ2-7
TGTGCCAGCAGCCCTGGACAGGGTAAGACGTACGAGCAGTACTTC
CASSPGQGKTYEQYF
>TRBV15|-|14|-|TRBJ2-2
TGTGCCACCAGCTACGGGGTAACCCTCGGGGAGCTGTTTTTT
CATSYGVTLGELFF
>TRBV9|few|14|-|TRBJ2-2
TGTGCCAGCAGCGTATCCTCCCCCGCCGGGGAGCTGTTTTTT
CASSVSSPAGELFF
>TRBV5-1|-|15|-|TRBJ2-1
TGCGCCAGCAGCTTGGTGTGGGCCCGGAGCAATGAGCAGTTCTTC
CASSLVWARSNEQFF
>TRBV18|-|13|-|TRBJ2-1
TGTGCCAGCTCACCCTCCCGTGACAATGAGCAGTTCTTC
CASSPSRDNEQFF
>TRBV15|-|16|-|TRBJ1-5
TGTGCCACCAGCAGAGATTTGACAGGAGGTAGTCAGCCCCAGCATTTT
CATSRDLTGGSQPQHF
>TRBV7-8|-|14|TRBD1|TRBJ1-1
TGTGCCAGCAGCTTACAGGGGGCCGGGACTGAAGCTTTCTTT
CASSLQGAGTEAFF
>TRBV29-1|-|13|-|TRBJ1-2
TGCAGCGTTCCCGGACAGATGCACTATGGCTACACCTTC
CSVPGQMHYGYTF
>TRBV4-3|-|13|-|TRBJ1-5
TGCGCCAGCAGCCAGGACGGTTTTACGCCCCAGCATTTT
CASSQDGFTPQHF